These 28 T cell receptor beta chains share one sample of origin, sequenced in a study of blood T cell repertoires in COVID-19. Profiling relied on immunoSEQ multiplex PCR, and the TCRdb table lists in-frame clones only, not all of them. The data contain 130,000 to 150,000 clones, nearly 90% of them singletons. Sequenced input: peripheral blood. Receptors originate from a man aged 65 to 85 with acute or convalescent COVID-19.

This rearrangement joins TRBV6-6 to TRBJ1-1; TRBD1 aligns across 7 bases. This CDR3 is 16 amino acids long. V dropped 5 bases and J dropped 0; count of bases not matched to a gene: 9. Germline lookup yields CDR1 MNHNY and CDR2 SVGAGI (reference sequence). CDR3 region: CASSPRDRIVNTEAFF. The CDR3 bases are TGTGCCAGCAGTCCTCGGGACAGAATAGTGAACACTGAAGCTTTCTTT.

This clone was detected once. This chain connects TRBV18 to TRBJ1-4, with D possibly TRBD1 on 5 matching bases. CDR1 and CDR2 (germline): KGHSH, LQKENI. This CDR3 is built from 14 residues. The V and J ends lost 3 bases and 3 bases respectively, with 8 bases between them. The CDR3 sequence: CASSPAGSNEKLFF. In DNA, the CDR3 is TGTGCCAGCTCACCTGCAGGGTCTAATGAAAAACTGTTTTTT. The entire variable domain, with the rest obtained from reference TRBV18 and TRBJ1-4, is as follows: NAGVMQNPRHLVRRRGQEARLRCSPMKGHSHVYWYRQLPEEGLKFMVYLQKENIIDESGMPKERFSAEFPKEGPSILRIQQVVRGDSAAYFCASSPAGSNEKLFFGSGTQLSVL.

The CDR3 protein is CASSFSGSGGADTQYF. As DNA, the CDR3 is TGCGCCAGCAGCTTCAGTGGTAGCGGGGGCGCAGATACGCAGTATTTT. J is TRBJ2-3 and V is TRBV5-1; 9 bases fit TRBD2. The germline gives CDR1 SGHRS, CDR2 YFSETQ. V was clipped by 2 bases and J by 4 bases; unmatched bases: 8. The CDR3 runs to 16 residues.

V is TRBV27 and J is TRBJ2-1, with a possible D match to TRBD2 (6 bases). The CDR3 is made up of 15 amino acids. Trimming removed 5 bases from V and 8 bases from J, with 19 bases in between. The germline gives CDR1 MNHEY, CDR2 SMNVEV (reference sequence). CDR3 nucleotide sequence: TGTGCCAGCAGTGGCGGGACTTCGGGGTACGATGAGCAGTTCTTC. The encoded protein is CASSGGTSGYDEQFF.

The chain links TRBV5-1 to TRBJ2-2, with D perhaps matching TRBD1 (6 bases). Trimming cost V 2 bases and J 4 bases, with 15 bases left between them. Germline V gives CDR1 SGHRS, CDR2 YFSETQ. The CDR3 is 16 amino acids. The CDR3 protein is CASSFPQGLGTGELFF. The CDR3 DNA sequence: TGCGCCAGCAGCTTTCCACAGGGATTGGGCACCGGGGAGCTGTTTTTT.

Only one count was recorded for this clone. The V and J genes are TRBV7-9 and TRBJ2-5; D may be TRBD2 (6 bases). V lost 0 bases, J lost 7 bases, and 15 bases lay in between. Germline V gene lookup returns CDR1 SEHNR and CDR2 FQNEAQ (reference sequence). The CDR3 contains 15 residues. CDR3 nucleotides: TGTGCCAGCAGCTTAGCGGGGGGAGGATCCGGGACCCAGTACTTC. This sequence encodes CASSLAGGGSGTQYF.

CDR3 region: CASSWTGTNSPLHF. CDR3 bases: TGTGCCAGTTCTTGGACAGGGACGAATTCACCCCTCCACTTT. This sequence joins TRBV19 and TRBJ1-6; 8 nucleotides agree with TRBD1. Germline V gene lookup returns CDR1 LNHDA and CDR2 SQIVND (reference sequence). After removal of 8 bases from V and 7 bases from J, the junction contained 7 bases not matched to a gene. The CDR3 loop spans 14 amino acids.

For the CDR3, the DNA is TGTGCCAGTAGTATAGGTGGAGGGAATAGAGACGAGCAGTACTTC. This translates into CASSIGGGNRDEQYF. V usage is TRBV19 and J usage is TRBJ2-7, with D possibly TRBD2 on 6 matching bases. Looked up from germline, CDR1 is LNHDA and CDR2 is SQIVND (reference sequence). The V gene lost 1 base and the J gene lost 5 bases, with 15 bases spanning the gap. This CDR3 is built from 15 residues.

This clone was recorded once. V usage is TRBV5-5 and J usage is TRBJ1-1; no clear D gene. Germline CDR1 and CDR2: SGHKS and YYEKEE (reference sequence). Trimming left V 1 base short and J 1 base short, with 8 bases between. The CDR3 consists of 14 residues. The chain's CDR3 is CASSLSPGNTEAFF. For the CDR3, the DNA is TGTGCCAGCAGCTTGAGTCCAGGGAACACTGAAGCTTTCTTT. The full variable domain, its missing parts supplied by reference TRBV5-5 and TRBJ1-1, is DAGVTQSPTHLIKTRGQQVTLRCSPISGHKSVSWYQQVLGQGPQFIFQYYEKEERGRGNFPDRFSARQFPNYSSELNVNALLLGDSALYLCASSLSPGNTEAFFGQGTRLTVV.

V and J are TRBV19 and TRBJ2-2, with TRBD1 matching over 9 bases. The germline V gene encodes CDR1 LNHDA and CDR2 SQIVND (reference sequence). Germline trimming cut 5 bases from V and 6 bases from J; bases unmatched to any gene: 7. This CDR3 contains 15 residues. CDR3 in DNA: TGTGCCAGTAGTTTGACAGGGGGTCCCGCCGGGGAGCTGTTTTTT. Translating it yields CASSLTGGPAGELFF.

The V gene is TRBV24-1, the J gene TRBJ2-7; D might be TRBD2 (6 bases). Germline V lookup: CDR1 KGHDR, CDR2 SFDVKD. The CDR3 consists of 16 residues. The V and J ends lost 1 base and 0 bases respectively, with 12 bases between them. CDR3 sequence (DNA): TGTGCCACCAGTGATTTCTCAGCGGAGGGCTCCTACGAGCAGTACTTC. This sequence encodes CATSDFSAEGSYEQYF.

The chain joins TRBV7-9 to TRBJ1-6; 10 bases fit TRBD1. CDR1 is SEHNR and CDR2 is FQNEAQ in the germline V gene (reference sequence). V shed 5 bases and J 7 bases; nucleotides not matched to a gene: 5. This CDR3 is built from 15 residues. The CDR3 sequence is CASSGQGVWNSPLHF. Here the CDR3 DNA reads TGTGCCAGCAGCGGACAGGGGGTATGGAATTCACCCCTCCACTTT. Filled out from reference TRBV7-9 and TRBJ1-6, the complete variable domain reads DTGVSQNPRHKITKRGQNVTFRCDPISEHNRLYWYRQTLGQGPEFLTYFQNEAQLEKSRLLSDRFSAERPKGSFSTLEIQRTEQGDSAMYLCASSGQGVWNSPLHFGNGTRLTVT.

The CDR3 nucleotides are TGTGCCAGCAGTGTTCGCCGACAGATTTCAACTGAAGCTTTCTTT. This codes for CASSVRRQISTEAFF. V is TRBV2 and J is TRBJ1-1; D possibly corresponds to TRBD1 (5 bases). V shed 4 bases and J shed 5 bases, with 17 bases lying between them. The CDR3 has 15 amino acids. Looked up from germline, CDR1 is SNHLY and CDR2 is FYNNEI.

This sequence joins TRBV19 and TRBJ2-3, with D maybe TRBD2 (6 bases). With 5 bases removed from V and 2 bases from J, the gap between germline ends came to 14 bases. The CDR3 totals 15 residues. Germline CDR1 is LNHDA and CDR2 is SQIVND (reference sequence). This chain's CDR3 is CASSFGDLLTDTQYF. The DNA for the CDR3 is TGTGCCAGTAGTTTCGGGGACTTACTCACAGATACGCAGTATTTT. Together with reference TRBV19 and TRBJ2-3, the CDR3 gives the full variable domain: DGGITQSPKYLFRKEGQNVTLSCEQNLNHDAMYWYRQDPGQGLRLIYYSQIVNDFQKGDIAEGYSVSREKKESFPLTVTSAQKNPTAFYLCASSFGDLLTDTQYFGPGTRLTVL.

The rearrangement joins TRBV7-8 to TRBJ2-1; TRBD2 aligns across 8 bases. Per germline, CDR1 SGHVS and CDR2 FQNEAQ. V lost 5 bases, J lost 0 bases, and 6 bases stayed unmatched. The CDR3 spans 16 residues. The CDR3 nucleotides read TGTGCCAGCAGCCCGGGGGGGGGAACCTCCTACAATGAGCAGTTCTTC. Translating it yields CASSPGGGTSYNEQFF.

This chain connects TRBV2 to TRBJ1-2, with 7 bases lining up with TRBD1. The CDR3 consists of 14 residues. Trimming took 9 bases from V and 0 from J; bases not matched to a gene: 7. From germline, CDR1 is SNHLY and CDR2 FYNNEI. The CDR3 spells CASIRDRSNYGYTF. The CDR3, as DNA: TGTGCCAGTATAAGGGACAGATCTAACTATGGCTACACCTTC.

J is TRBJ1-6 and V is TRBV30; D call uncertain. Germline values: CDR1 GTSNPN, CDR2 SVGIG (reference sequence). Trimming pared 4 bases from V and 6 bases from J, leaving 10 bases between. CDR3 length: 13 residues. CDR3 in DNA: TGTGCCTGGACCATGGCCGTTAATTCACCCCTCCACTTT. This sequence encodes CAWTMAVNSPLHF. Looking up the rest from reference TRBV30 and TRBJ1-6 gives the full variable domain: SQTIHQWPATLVQPVGSPLSLECTVEGTSNPNLYWYRQAAGRGLQLLFYSVGIGQISSEVPQNLSASRPQDRQFILSSKKLLLSDSGFYLCAWTMAVNSPLHFGNGTRLTVT.

The genes are TRBV6-5 and TRBJ1-1; TRBD1 is a possible D gene (5 bases). Germline V gene data show CDR1 as MNHEY and CDR2 as SVGAGI. With 5 bases removed from V and 4 bases from J, the gap between germline ends came to 17 bases. CDR3 length equals 15 residues. As DNA, the CDR3 is TGTGCCAGCAGTCCTTATCGATCCGGGGGCACTGAAGCTTTCTTT. Amino acids: CASSPYRSGGTEAFF.

The V gene is TRBV7-3, the J gene TRBJ1-1; the D gene is possibly TRBD1 (6 bases). V dropped 2 bases and J dropped 4 bases, with 11 bases sitting between them. This CDR3 is 14 amino acids long. Germline lookup yields CDR1 SGHTA and CDR2 FQGTGA. The CDR3 sequence is CASSLARGSTEAFF. The DNA for the CDR3 is TGTGCCAGCAGCTTAGCCAGGGGATCCACTGAAGCTTTCTTT.

The rearrangement links TRBV12-3 or TRBV12-4 to TRBJ2-2; D uncertain. V lost 11 bases and J lost 1, with 11 bases in between. The CDR3 totals 13 residues. The CDR3 reads CAYEDLNTGELFF. CDR3 DNA sequence: TGTGCCTACGAGGATTTGAACACCGGGGAGCTGTTTTTT.

V gene TRBV10-3 combines with J gene TRBJ1-4; perhaps TRBD1 as D (6 bases). Germline V lookup: CDR1 ENHRY, CDR2 SYGVKD. V was shortened by 2 bases and J by 7 bases, with 8 bases between the two germline ends. This CDR3 is 13 amino acids long. The CDR3 nucleotides are TGTGCCATCAGTGAGCCAGGGGCTGAAAAACTGTTTTTT. This gives the protein CAISEPGAEKLFF.

V usage is TRBV6-5 and J usage is TRBJ1-2, with D unclear. Looked up from germline, CDR1 is MNHEY and CDR2 is SVGAGI. This CDR3 comprises 16 residues. Trimming pared 0 bases from V and 8 bases from J, leaving 19 bases between. Written as DNA, the CDR3 is TGTGCCAGCAGTTACTCGACGAATAGGCAGGTGGGCGGCTACACCTTC. Translation gives CASSYSTNRQVGGYTF.

The chain links TRBV24-1 to TRBJ2-7; 9 bases line up with TRBD2. Trimming at V came to 5 bases and at J to 6 bases, leaving 13 bases not matched to a gene. Germline CDR1 reads KGHDR; CDR2 reads SFDVKD. The CDR3 has 16 residues. The CDR3 coding sequence is TGTGCCACCAGTGCTGGAGGAAGCGGGAGGCTCCGCGAGCAGTACTTC. Translation: CATSAGGSGRLREQYF.

There are a few counts of this clone. The chain combines TRBV7-9 with TRBJ2-3, with TRBD2 matching over 9 bases. CDR3 length: 12 amino acids. After removal of 9 bases from V and 4 bases from J, the junction contained 2 bases not matched to a gene. Germline CDR1 reads SEHNR; CDR2 reads FQNEAQ (reference sequence). The CDR3 loop reads CASSGSADTQYF. The CDR3 DNA reads TGTGCCAGTAGCGGGAGCGCAGATACGCAGTATTTT.

This clone was seen a single time. The chain carries TRBV27 and TRBJ2-5; tentative D call: TRBD2 (6 bases). Per germline, CDR1 MNHEY and CDR2 SMNVEV (reference sequence). V lost 3 bases and J lost 4, with 15 bases in between. This CDR3 spans 15 amino acids. This CDR3 reads CASSFLAQVGETQYF. The CDR3 coding sequence is TGTGCCAGCAGTTTCCTAGCGCAGGTAGGAGAGACCCAGTACTTC.

The chain employs TRBV30 and TRBJ2-5; TRBD1 aligns across 7 bases. CDR1 is GTSNPN, CDR2 SVGIG, per germline (reference sequence). The CDR3 is made up of 13 amino acids. With V trimmed by 2 bases and J by 2 bases, 2 bases remained unmatched. The CDR3 reads CAWSLGQQETQYF. The DNA for the CDR3 is TGTGCCTGGAGTCTGGGACAGCAAGAGACCCAGTACTTC.

This chain connects TRBV5-1 to TRBJ2-7, with 8 bases that match TRBD1. Germline V CDR1 and CDR2: SGHRS, YFSETQ. The V gene end was trimmed by 2 bases and the J gene end by 5 bases; junction bases not matched to a gene: 9. The CDR3 sequence is 15 residues long. CDR3 DNA sequence: TGCGCCAGCAGCTTAATCGGCAGGGGGCTAGACGAGCAGTACTTC. Its protein product is CASSLIGRGLDEQYF.

This clone was counted a single time. This rearrangement joins TRBV5-6 to TRBJ2-7; TRBD2 aligns across 7 bases. The length of the CDR3 is 15 residues. Germline V lookup: CDR1 SGHDT, CDR2 YYEEEE. With 4 bases clipped from V and 2 bases from J, the junction kept 9 bases outside the gene matches. The CDR3 bases are TGTGCCAGCAGCCCGTGGGGACGGGGGGCCTACGAGCAGTACTTC. Its protein is CASSPWGRGAYEQYF.